This passage covers 22 T cell receptor beta chains from one sample sequenced in a study of T cells in Graves' hyperthyroidism and ophthalmopathy. TCR beta CDR3 regions were amplified from RNA. Researchers ran a first-round RT-PCR on the TCR CDR3 using the HTBI primer set. One entry per CDR3 protein, called by TCRdb with MiXCR from the multiplex PCR reads. The table lists 800,000 or so distinct CDR3 sequences, approximately 40% of them singletons. What was sequenced was blood. Receptor source: a man aged 18 to 29 with Graves' hyperthyroidism.

The chain combines TRBV3-1 with TRBJ1-1, with D tentatively TRBD1 (5 bases). The germline V gene encodes CDR1 LGHDT and CDR2 YNNKEL (reference sequence). Between the trimmed V and J ends, which lost 5 bases and 9 bases, there was a span of 19 bases. The CDR3 length is 14 residues. The CDR3 coding sequence is TGTGCCAGCAGCTACCGACAGAGGCTCACCAAAGCTTTCTTT. This sequence encodes CASSYRQRLTKAFF.

For this clonotype: This could be a read error, since a much larger clone is one nucleotide away. This chain connects TRBV7-2 to TRBJ2-7, with D maybe TRBD2 (5 bases). CDR3 length: 14 residues. The germline V gene encodes CDR1 SGHTA and CDR2 FQGNSA. CDR3 protein: CASSGPVNKGEQHF. Written as DNA, the CDR3 is TGTGCCAGCAGCGGGCCCGTTAACAAGGGAGAGCAGCACTTC.

The V and J genes are TRBV2 and TRBJ2-7; D unresolved. The CDR3 contains 13 residues. Germline CDR1 is SNHLY and CDR2 is FYNNEI. Trimming removed 2 bases from V and 7 bases from J, with 12 bases in between. The CDR3 DNA reads TGTGCCAGCAGTGAACAGCCACACAATGAGCAGTACTTC. This encodes CASSEQPHNEQYF.

The chain uses TRBV10-3 and TRBJ1-6, with TRBD1 matching over 7 bases. J lost 10 bases, V lost 7 bases, and 4 bases had no gene match. Germline V gives CDR1 ENHRY, CDR2 SYGVKD. The CDR3 has 12 amino acids. The CDR3 loop reads CAIKGAGSPLHF. In nucleotides, the CDR3 is TGTGCCATCAAGGGGGCAGGGTCACCCCTCCACTTT.

The chain joins TRBV12-3 or TRBV12-4 to TRBJ1-2; 7 nucleotides line up with TRBD1. V shed 3 bases and J 5 bases; nucleotides not matched to a gene: 6. The CDR3 has 14 amino acids. The CDR3 sequence: CASSLVRGWYGYTF. DNA of the CDR3: TGTGCCAGCAGTTTGGTCAGGGGGTGGTATGGCTACACCTTC.

The chain uses TRBV6-1 and TRBJ1-6, with D maybe TRBD1 (5 bases). This CDR3 region has 14 residues. Trimming shortened V by 3 bases and J by 7 bases, and 10 bases separated the two germline ends. Germline V lookup: CDR1 MNHNS, CDR2 SASEGT. The chain's CDR3 is CASSDAGGNSPLHF. The CDR3 coding sequence is TGTGCCAGCAGTGACGCTGGGGGGAATTCACCCCTCCACTTT.

This sequence joins TRBV7-2 and TRBJ2-2, with 9 bases that match TRBD2. CDR3 length: 15 amino acids. Germline CDR1 SGHTA, CDR2 FQGNSA. After removal of 4 bases from V and 1 base from J, the junction contained 1 base not matched to a gene. The CDR3 region has the DNA TGTGCCAGCAGCTCTAGCGGGATGAACACCGGGGAGCTGTTTTTT. The encoded protein is CASSSSGMNTGELFF.

The chain combines TRBV2 with TRBJ2-2, with D perhaps TRBD2 (5 bases). The CDR3 runs to 16 residues. Per the germline V gene, CDR1 is SNHLY and CDR2 is FYNNEI. Trimming took off 3 bases at V and 4 bases at J, with 15 bases between the two ends. DNA of the CDR3: TGTGCCAGCAGTGACTCTGGCGGGTCGGGCACCGGGGAGCTGTTTTTT. It encodes CASSDSGGSGTGELFF.

CDR3 sequence reads: CASRTGGGEAFF. The CDR3 DNA sequence: TGTGCCAGCAGAACAGGGGGGGGTGAAGCTTTCTTT. V is TRBV6-5 and J is TRBJ1-1, with TRBD1 matching over 8 bases. V shed 6 bases and J 7 bases; nucleotides not matched to a gene: 4. Germline V gene lookup returns CDR1 MNHEY and CDR2 SVGAGI. The CDR3 has 12 amino acids.

On this clonotype: This may stem from a read error, because a much larger clone lies one nucleotide away. The V call is TRBV29-1, the J call TRBJ1-1, with D uncertain. The V end lost 6 bases, the J end lost 4 bases, and 9 bases lay between the germline ends. The CDR3 is made up of 11 amino acids. CDR1 and CDR2 from the germline V gene are SQVTM and ANQGSEA. For the CDR3, the DNA is TGCAGCGTAATGTTGATCACTGAAGCTTTCTTT. It is translated as CSVMLITEAFF.

The chain recombines TRBV11-3 with TRBJ1-3; D uncertain. V lost 5 bases to trimming and J lost 4 bases, with 9 bases between them. The CDR3 length is 13 residues. Germline V CDR1 and CDR2: SGHNT, YENEEA. The CDR3 bases are TGTGCCAGCAGCATGGGCCACGGAAACACCATATATTTT. This encodes CASSMGHGNTIYF.

V gene TRBV9 combines with J gene TRBJ2-5, with D possibly TRBD2 on 6 matching bases. This CDR3 region has 15 residues. V lost 4 bases and J 4 bases, leaving 17 bases between the germline ends. CDR1 and CDR2 (germline): SGDLS, YYNGEE. This CDR3 reads CASSQEGLRGETQYF. The CDR3 bases are TGTGCCAGCAGCCAGGAGGGCCTCCGGGGAGAGACCCAGTACTTC.

Regarding this clonotype: The conserved final phenylalanine or tryptophan is absent from the CDR3, which likely points to a read error. The genes are TRBV6-1 and TRBJ2-7, with 8 bases identical to TRBD1. Trimming at V came to 6 bases and at J to 6 bases, leaving 10 bases not matched to a gene. Germline V gives CDR1 MNHNS, CDR2 SASEGT. This CDR3 has 14 residues. The CDR3 loop reads CASSPARGRGEQYL. The CDR3 coding sequence is TGTGCCAGCAGCCCCGCCAGGGGGCGCGGCGAGCAGTACCTC.

V usage is TRBV4-3 and J usage is TRBJ2-5; TRBD1 or TRBD2 may be the D gene (5 bases each). The length of the CDR3 is 15 residues. The V gene's germline CDR1 is LGHNA and CDR2 YSLEER. Trimming removed 0 bases at V and 0 bases at J, with 8 bases between. The CDR3 loop is CASSQEGTDQETQYF. The CDR3 coding sequence is TGCGCCAGCAGCCAAGAGGGGACCGACCAAGAGACCCAGTACTTC.

Here the CDR3 DNA reads TGTGCCAGCAGCCGACAGACAGGGGTCGGGGCTGGAGCTTTCTTT. Translating it yields CASSRQTGVGAGAFF. V usage is TRBV11-2 and J usage is TRBJ1-1; 8 bases agree with TRBD1. Germline assignment: CDR1 SGHAT and CDR2 FQNNGV. CDR3 length: 15 residues. Trimming at V came to 5 bases and at J to 10 bases, leaving 15 bases not matched to a gene.

This clonotype was seen at least ten times. The CDR3 reads CASSLWDSNQPQHF. DNA of the CDR3: TGTGCCAGCAGCTTATGGGATAGCAATCAGCCCCAGCATTTT. The chain recombines TRBV7-2 with TRBJ1-5; D gene ambiguous. V lost 2 bases to trimming and J lost 0 bases, with 5 bases between them. CDR1 and CDR2 from the germline V gene are SGHTA and FQGNSA. There are 14 residues in the CDR3.

This clonotype was observed many times. This chain connects TRBV19 to TRBJ1-1; 8 nucleotides match TRBD1. V was pared by 11 bases and J by 5 bases, with 10 bases of the junction left unmatched. In germline, CDR1 is LNHDA, CDR2 SQIVND (reference sequence). The length of the CDR3 is 13 residues. The CDR3 here is CAGSLTGETEAFF. The CDR3 region has the DNA TGTGCCGGATCGTTGACAGGGGAGACTGAAGCTTTCTTT.

The chain joins TRBV7-2 to TRBJ2-7; 10 nucleotides line up with TRBD2. There are 13 residues in the CDR3. Trimming cost V 5 bases and J 5 bases; bases outside gene matches: 3. Germline V CDR1 and CDR2: SGHTA, FQGNSA. In nucleotides, the CDR3 is TGTGCCAGCAGCATGAGCGGGGGGGACGAGCAGTACTTC. As protein: CASSMSGGDEQYF.

There are many counts of this clonotype. The gene calls are TRBV10-3 and TRBJ1-1; TRBD1 agrees at 7 bases. Per the germline V gene, CDR1 is ENHRY and CDR2 is SYGVKD. Trimming at V came to 5 bases and at J to 3 bases, leaving 6 bases not matched to a gene. CDR3 length: 14 amino acids. The DNA of the CDR3 is TGTGCCATCAGTCTACAGGGGCCTCACACTGAAGCTTTCTTT. It yields the protein CAISLQGPHTEAFF.

This chain joins TRBV11-1 and TRBJ1-3; possible D gene TRBD1, 5 bases. V dropped 0 bases and J dropped 7 bases, with 25 bases sitting between them. This CDR3 is built from 19 residues. Germline V lookup: CDR1 SGHAT, CDR2 FQDESV (reference sequence). The CDR3 DNA sequence: TGTGCCAGCAGCTTAGCGCAAGGTAGCGGGGGAATCAATGGGAACACCATATATTTT. Protein product: CASSLAQGSGGINGNTIYF.

This clonotype was counted only a few times. The genes are TRBV7-9 and TRBJ2-2; perhaps TRBD1 as D (5 bases). The CDR3 consists of 15 residues. The germline V gene encodes CDR1 SEHNR and CDR2 FQNEAQ (reference sequence). With 4 bases removed from V and 0 bases from J, the gap between germline ends came to 9 bases. The CDR3 is CASSWTLTNTGELFF. CDR3 sequence (DNA): TGTGCCAGCAGCTGGACATTAACGAACACCGGGGAGCTGTTTTTT.

V usage is TRBV4-2 and J usage is TRBJ2-2; a weak D match, TRBD2 (7 bases). The V end was cut by 0 bases, the J end by 6 bases, with 14 bases between. Germline-derived CDR1 and CDR2 are LGHNA and YNFKEQ. The CDR3 spans 16 residues. The CDR3 DNA reads as TGTGCCAGCAGCCAAGAACGGGGGGCCTTGGCCGGGGAGCTGTTTTTT. Protein sequence: CASSQERGALAGELFF.